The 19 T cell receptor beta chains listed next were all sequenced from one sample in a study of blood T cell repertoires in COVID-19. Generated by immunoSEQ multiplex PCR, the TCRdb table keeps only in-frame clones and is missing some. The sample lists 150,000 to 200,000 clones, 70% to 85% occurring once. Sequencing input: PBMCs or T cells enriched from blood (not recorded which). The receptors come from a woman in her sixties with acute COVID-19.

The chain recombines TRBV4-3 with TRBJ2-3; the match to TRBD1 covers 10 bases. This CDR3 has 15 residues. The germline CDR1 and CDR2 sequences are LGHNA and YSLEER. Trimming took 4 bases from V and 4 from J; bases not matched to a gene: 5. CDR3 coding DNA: TGCGCCAGCAGCCCCGGACAGGGGGTGGCAGATACGCAGTATTTT. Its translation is CASSPGQGVADTQYF.

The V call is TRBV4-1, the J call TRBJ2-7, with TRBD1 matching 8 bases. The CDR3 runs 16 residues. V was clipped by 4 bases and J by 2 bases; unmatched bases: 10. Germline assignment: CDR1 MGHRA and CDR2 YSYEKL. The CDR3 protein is CASSPPPDRATYEQYF. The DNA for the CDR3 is TGCGCCAGCAGCCCACCCCCGGACAGGGCCACCTACGAGCAGTACTTC.

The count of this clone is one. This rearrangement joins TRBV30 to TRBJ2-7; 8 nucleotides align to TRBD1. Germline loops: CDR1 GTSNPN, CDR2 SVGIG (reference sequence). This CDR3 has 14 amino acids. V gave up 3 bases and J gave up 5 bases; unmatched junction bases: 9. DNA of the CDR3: TGTGCCTGGAGACAGGGGGGTTATTCGGACGAGCAGTACTTC. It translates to CAWRQGGYSDEQYF. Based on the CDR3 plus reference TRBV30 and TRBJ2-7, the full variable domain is SQTIHQWPATLVQPVGSPLSLECTVEGTSNPNLYWYRQAAGRGLQLLFYSVGIGQISSEVPQNLSASRPQDRQFILSSKKLLLSDSGFYLCAWRQGGYSDEQYFGPGTRLTVT.

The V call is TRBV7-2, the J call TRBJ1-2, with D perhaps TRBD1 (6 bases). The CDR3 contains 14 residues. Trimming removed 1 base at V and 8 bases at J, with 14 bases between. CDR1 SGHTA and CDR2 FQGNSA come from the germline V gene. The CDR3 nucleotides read TGTGCCAGCAGCTTAGACCCAGGGGCAAGGGGCTACACCTTC. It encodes CASSLDPGARGYTF.

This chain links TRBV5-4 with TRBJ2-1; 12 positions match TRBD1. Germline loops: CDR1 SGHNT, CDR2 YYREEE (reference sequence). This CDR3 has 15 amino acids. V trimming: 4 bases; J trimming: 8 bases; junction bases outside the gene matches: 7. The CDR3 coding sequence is TGTGCCAGCAGCCTAGGGACAGGGGGCCGGGATGAGCAGTTCTTC. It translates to CASSLGTGGRDEQFF.

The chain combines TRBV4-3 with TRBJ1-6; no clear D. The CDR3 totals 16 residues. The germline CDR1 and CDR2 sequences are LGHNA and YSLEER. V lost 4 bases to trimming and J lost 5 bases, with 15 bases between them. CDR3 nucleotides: TGCGCCAGCAGCCTAAGATCCAGTCTAGATAATTCACCCCTCCACTTT. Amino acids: CASSLRSSLDNSPLHF.

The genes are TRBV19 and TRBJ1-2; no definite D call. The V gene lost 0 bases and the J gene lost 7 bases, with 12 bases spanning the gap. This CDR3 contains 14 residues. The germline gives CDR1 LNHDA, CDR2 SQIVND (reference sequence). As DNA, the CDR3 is TGTGCCAGTAGTATAGATCAGCAGGCTGGTGGCTACACCTTC. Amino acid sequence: CASSIDQQAGGYTF.

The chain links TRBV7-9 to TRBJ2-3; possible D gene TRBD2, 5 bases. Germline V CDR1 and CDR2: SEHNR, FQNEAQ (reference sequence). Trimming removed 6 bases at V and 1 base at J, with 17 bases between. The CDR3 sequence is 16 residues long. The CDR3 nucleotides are TGTGCCAGCAGACCTAGGAACGGGGTCGGCACAGATACGCAGTATTTT. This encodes CASRPRNGVGTDTQYF.

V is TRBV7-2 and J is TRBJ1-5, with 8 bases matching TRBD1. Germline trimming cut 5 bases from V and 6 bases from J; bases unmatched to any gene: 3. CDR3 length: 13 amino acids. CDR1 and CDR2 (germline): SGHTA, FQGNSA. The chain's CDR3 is CASSETGGQPQHF. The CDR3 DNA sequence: TGTGCCAGCAGCGAAACAGGGGGTCAGCCCCAGCATTTT.

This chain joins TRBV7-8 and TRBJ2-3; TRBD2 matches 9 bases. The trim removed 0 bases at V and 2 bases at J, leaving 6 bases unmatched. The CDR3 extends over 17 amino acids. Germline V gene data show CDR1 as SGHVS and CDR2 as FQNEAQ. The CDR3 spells CASSLAFSGGITDTQYF. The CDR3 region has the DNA TGTGCCAGCAGCTTAGCATTTAGCGGGGGTATCACAGATACGCAGTATTTT.

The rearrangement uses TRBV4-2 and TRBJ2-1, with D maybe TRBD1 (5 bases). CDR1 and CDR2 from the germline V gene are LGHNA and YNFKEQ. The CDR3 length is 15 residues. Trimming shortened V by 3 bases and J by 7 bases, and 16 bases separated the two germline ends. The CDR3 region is CASSQSSRGRNEQFF. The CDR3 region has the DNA TGTGCCAGCAGCCAGTCCTCTAGGGGTCGTAATGAGCAGTTCTTC.

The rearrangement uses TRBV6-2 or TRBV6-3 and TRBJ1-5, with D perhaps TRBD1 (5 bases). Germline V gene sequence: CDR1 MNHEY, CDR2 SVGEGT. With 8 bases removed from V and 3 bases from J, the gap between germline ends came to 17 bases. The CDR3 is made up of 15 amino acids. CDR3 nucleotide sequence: TGTGCCAGCGGCCCGGACTGGGGGGACAATCAGCCCCAGCATTTT. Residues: CASGPDWGDNQPQHF.

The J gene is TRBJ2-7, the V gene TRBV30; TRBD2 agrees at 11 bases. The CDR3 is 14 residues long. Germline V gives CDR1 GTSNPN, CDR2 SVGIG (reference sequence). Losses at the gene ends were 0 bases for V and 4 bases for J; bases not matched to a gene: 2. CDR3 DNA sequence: TGTGCCTGGAGTGTACTAGCGGGAGTTTACGAGCAGTACTTC. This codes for CAWSVLAGVYEQYF.

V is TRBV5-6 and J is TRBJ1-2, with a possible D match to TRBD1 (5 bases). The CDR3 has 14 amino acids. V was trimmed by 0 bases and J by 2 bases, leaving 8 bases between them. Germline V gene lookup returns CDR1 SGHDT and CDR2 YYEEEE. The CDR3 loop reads CASSLGTPNYGYTF. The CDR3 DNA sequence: TGTGCCAGCAGCTTGGGGACACCCAACTATGGCTACACCTTC. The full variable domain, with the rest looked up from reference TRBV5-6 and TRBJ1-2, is DAGVTQSPTHLIKTRGQQVTLRCSPKSGHDTVSWYQQALGQGPQFIFQYYEEEERQRGNFPDRFSGHQFPNYSSELNVNALLLGDSALYLCASSLGTPNYGYTFGSGTRLTVV.

The CDR3 is CASQGVAGNTIYF. The DNA for the CDR3 is TGTGCCAGTCAGGGTGTAGCTGGAAACACCATATATTTT. The V call is TRBV19, the J call TRBJ1-3; possible D gene TRBD1, 5 bases. The germline V gene encodes CDR1 LNHDA and CDR2 SQIVND (reference sequence). This CDR3 has 13 amino acids. V lost 8 bases and J lost 2, with 10 bases in between.

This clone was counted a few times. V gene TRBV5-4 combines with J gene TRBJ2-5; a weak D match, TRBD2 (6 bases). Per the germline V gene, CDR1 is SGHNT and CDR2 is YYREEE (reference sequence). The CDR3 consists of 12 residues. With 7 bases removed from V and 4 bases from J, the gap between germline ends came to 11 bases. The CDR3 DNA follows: TGTGCCAGCGGGACTGCTGGAGAGACCCAGTACTTC. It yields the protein CASGTAGETQYF.

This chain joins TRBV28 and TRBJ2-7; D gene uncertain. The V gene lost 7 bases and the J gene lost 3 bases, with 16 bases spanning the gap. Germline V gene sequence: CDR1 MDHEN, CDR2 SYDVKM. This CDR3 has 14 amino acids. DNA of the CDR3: TGTGCCAGCACCAAGTCCCAAAACATCTACGAGCAGTACGTC. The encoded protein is CASTKSQNIYEQYV.

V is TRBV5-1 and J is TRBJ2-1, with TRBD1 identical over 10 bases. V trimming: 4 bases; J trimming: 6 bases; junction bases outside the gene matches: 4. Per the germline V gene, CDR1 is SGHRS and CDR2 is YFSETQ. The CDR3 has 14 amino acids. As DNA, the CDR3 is TGCGCCAGCAGCCCGCGGACAGGGGGCAATGAGCAGTTCTTC. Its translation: CASSPRTGGNEQFF.

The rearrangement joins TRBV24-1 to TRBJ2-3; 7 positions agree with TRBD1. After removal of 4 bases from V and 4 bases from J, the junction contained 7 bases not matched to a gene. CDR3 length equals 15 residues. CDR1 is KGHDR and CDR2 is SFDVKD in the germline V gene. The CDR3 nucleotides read TGTGCCACCAGTGAGTCCGGGACAGTAGCAGATACGCAGTATTTT. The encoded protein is CATSESGTVADTQYF.